One and the same sample provided the 10 T cell receptor beta chains below, sequenced in a study of CD8+CD57+ T cells in acquired aplastic anemia. Previously, flow cytometry had revealed CD8+CD57+ cell expansion in the patients chosen for sequencing. Genomic DNA, serving as template, underwent TCR beta VDJ and CDR3 profiling. TCRdb reprocessed the reads via MiXCR and lists one record per CDR3 protein. Among 250,000 to 350,000 distinct CDR3 sequences listed, around three fifths were seen once. The specimen sequenced was sorted CD4+, CD8+, or CD8+CD57+ T cells (not recorded which) from PBMCs. These receptors were collected from a human donor with aplastic anemia.

Comments on this clonotype: The germline gene is not matched at one end of the junction; a read error may be the cause. The CDR3 sequence is CASSRGSKGVAEASF. The CDR3 nucleotides read TGTGCCAGTAGTCGGGGATCGAAGGGGGTCGCTGAAGCTTCCTTT. The chain carries TRBV19 and TRBJ1-1; D might be TRBD1 (6 bases). The CDR3 spans 15 residues. Per germline, CDR1 LNHDA and CDR2 SQIVND (reference sequence). The full variable domain, completed using reference TRBV19 and TRBJ1-1, is DGGITQSPKYLFRKEGQNVTLSCEQNLNHDAMYWYRQDPGQGLRLIYYSQIVNDFQKGDIAEGYSVSREKKESFPLTVTSAQKNPTAFYLCASSRGSKGVAEASFGQGTRLTVV.

This chain uses TRBV19 with TRBJ2-7; 9 bases align to TRBD1. Germline V CDR1 and CDR2: LNHDA, SQIVND (reference sequence). The V gene end was trimmed by 1 base and the J gene end by 4 bases; junction bases not matched to a gene: 5. CDR3 length: 15 residues. This CDR3 is CASSIAPGQGYEQYF. The DNA for the CDR3 is TGTGCCAGTAGTATAGCCCCGGGACAGGGATACGAGCAGTACTTC.

This clonotype was observed a single time. The chain joins TRBV29-1 to TRBJ2-3; 8 bases align to TRBD2. The V gene end was trimmed by 1 base and the J gene end by 5 bases; junction bases not matched to a gene: 5. CDR1 is SQVTM and CDR2 is ANQGSEA in the germline V gene. The CDR3 spans 14 residues. Here the CDR3 DNA reads TGCAGCGTTGAAGGGCGGGGGGAGGTAGATACGCAGTATTTT. It encodes CSVEGRGEVDTQYF.

This clonotype showed up many times. The chain joins TRBV4-1 to TRBJ1-6, with a possible D match to TRBD1 (5 bases). V lost 0 bases and J 6 bases, leaving 12 bases between the germline ends. The CDR3 is 16 amino acids. Germline-derived CDR1 and CDR2 are MGHRA and YSYEKL. The CDR3 region has the DNA TGCGCCAGCAGCCAAGATCCACGGACACGTAATTCACCCCTCCACTTT. It translates to CASSQDPRTRNSPLHF.

This clonotype was counted a few times. This chain links TRBV19 with TRBJ1-1; D call uncertain. This CDR3 is 13 amino acids long. V was cut by 5 bases and J by 11 bases, with 18 bases left in between. Germline assignment: CDR1 LNHDA and CDR2 SQIVND (reference sequence). The CDR3 sequence: CASSPRPEAGAFF. The CDR3 bases are TGTGCCAGTAGTCCCCGCCCCGAGGCTGGGGCTTTCTTT. Variable domain in full (rest from reference TRBV19 and TRBJ1-1): DGGITQSPKYLFRKEGQNVTLSCEQNLNHDAMYWYRQDPGQGLRLIYYSQIVNDFQKGDIAEGYSVSREKKESFPLTVTSAQKNPTAFYLCASSPRPEAGAFFGQGTRLTVV.

The rearrangement uses TRBV12-3 or TRBV12-4 and TRBJ1-6; D is unresolved. The CDR3 runs 12 residues. V was clipped by 5 bases and J by 10 bases, with 9 bases between them. Here the CDR3 reads CASSGPKSPLHF. DNA for the CDR3: TGTGCCAGCAGTGGACCTAAATCACCCCTCCACTTT.

The table lists this clonotype with a count of one. The V and J genes are TRBV7-3 and TRBJ1-2, with D uncertain. This CDR3 has 14 amino acids. Trimming took off 0 bases at V and 4 bases at J, with 9 bases between the two ends. Germline V gives CDR1 SGHTA, CDR2 FQGTGA. The DNA for the CDR3 is TGTGCCAGCAGCTTAACGCAGGCGACCTATGGCTACACCTTC. Protein sequence: CASSLTQATYGYTF.

V is TRBV27 and J is TRBJ1-1, with unresolved D. The germline CDR1 and CDR2 sequences are MNHEY and SMNVEV (reference sequence). This CDR3 is built from 16 residues. The V end lost 3 bases, the J end lost 1 base, and 15 bases lay between the germline ends. This CDR3 is CASSLFWRHGNTEAFF. CDR3 DNA: TGTGCCAGCAGTTTGTTTTGGCGACACGGGAACACTGAAGCTTTCTTT.

The chain has TRBV2 and TRBJ1-6, with 10 bases lining up with TRBD1. There are 14 residues in the CDR3. The trim removed 5 bases at V and 8 bases at J, leaving 3 bases unmatched. Germline values: CDR1 SNHLY, CDR2 FYNNEI. The CDR3 DNA sequence: TGTGCCAGCAGTCCCGGGACAGGGGATTCACCCCTCCACTTT. The encoded protein is CASSPGTGDSPLHF.

The chain is built from TRBV5-4 and TRBJ2-2; D perhaps matches TRBD2 (6 bases). The length of the CDR3 is 13 residues. Germline loops: CDR1 SGHNT, CDR2 YYREEE (reference sequence). Deletions cut 0 bases from V and 7 bases from J, with 7 bases between. The CDR3 reads CASSLEAGGELFF. The CDR3 DNA reads as TGTGCCAGCAGCTTGGAAGCGGGCGGGGAGCTGTTTTTT.